The rows below give T cell receptor beta chains drawn from one sample of a study of T cell changes during pregnancy in multiple sclerosis. Sequencing used immunoSEQ multiplex PCR; TCRdb keeps in-frame clones, though not all of them. The table records 85,000 to 100,000 clones, roughly 92% of them present only once. The specimen comprised peripheral blood, sampled after pregnancy. The receptors originated from a female donor with multiple sclerosis, enrolled in a pregnancy study. CDR3s include the opening cysteine and the closing phenylalanine or tryptophan. Each record gives: clone size, J gene, D gene, V gene, CDR3 DNA, CDR3 protein. D genes are given only for firm matches. Expanded clones are given a class, and other clones once, few, many or no size at all.

clone_size: -; j_call: TRBJ2-1; d_call: TRBD2; v_call: TRBV4-1; cdr3_nt: TGCGCCAGCAGCCAAGAGCGACTAGCGGGGGGACGTTACAATGAGCAGTTCTTC; cdr3_aa: CASSQERLAGGRYNEQFF
clone_size: -; j_call: TRBJ1-1; d_call: TRBD1; v_call: TRBV6-5; cdr3_nt: TGTGCCAGCAGTTACGCATATACAGGGGCTGAAGCTTTCTTT; cdr3_aa: CASSYAYTGAEAFF
clone_size: -; j_call: TRBJ2-3; d_call: -; v_call: TRBV5-1; cdr3_nt: TGCGCCAGCAGCCCCGGTGGGCAGTACACAGATACGCAGTATTTT; cdr3_aa: CASSPGGQYTDTQYF
clone_size: -; j_call: TRBJ2-2; d_call: -; v_call: TRBV5-4; cdr3_nt: TGTGCCAGCAGCTTGATTTTCCCGGACACCGGGGAGCTGTTTTTT; cdr3_aa: CASSLIFPDTGELFF
clone_size: -; j_call: TRBJ2-7; d_call: TRBD2; v_call: TRBV6-5; cdr3_nt: TGTGCCAGCAGGTCTAGCGGGCTCTCCTACGAGCAGTACTTC; cdr3_aa: CASRSSGLSYEQYF
clone_size: -; j_call: TRBJ1-4; d_call: TRBD1; v_call: TRBV29-1; cdr3_nt: TGCCGGGACAGGGGCCTCTGGAGGTCAACTAATGAAAAACTGTTTTTT; cdr3_aa: CRDRGLWRSTNEKLFF
clone_size: -; j_call: TRBJ2-1; d_call: -; v_call: TRBV7-8; cdr3_nt: TGTGCCAGCAGCTTATGGCAGGGTATGGATGAGCAGTTCTTC; cdr3_aa: CASSLWQGMDEQFF
clone_size: -; j_call: TRBJ1-5; d_call: -; v_call: TRBV27; cdr3_nt: TGTGCCAGCAGTTCGACAGGTTTAAATCAGCCCCAGCATTTT; cdr3_aa: CASSSTGLNQPQHF
clone_size: -; j_call: TRBJ2-3; d_call: -; v_call: TRBV6-5; cdr3_nt: TGTGCCAGCAGTTACTCTGTCAGGGCCCCAGATACGCAGTATTTT; cdr3_aa: CASSYSVRAPDTQYF
clone_size: once; j_call: TRBJ2-1; d_call: -; v_call: TRBV7-9; cdr3_nt: TGTGCCAGCAGCTGGGGGCCGGGTGGGCGAGGCGGCTCCTACAATGAGCAGTTCTTC; cdr3_aa: CASSWGPGGRGGSYNEQFF
clone_size: -; j_call: TRBJ2-7; d_call: TRBD1; v_call: TRBV30; cdr3_nt: TGTGCCTGGAGTGTTTCCTCCGGGACAGGGGTTTATCACTTC; cdr3_aa: CAWSVSSGTGVYHF
clone_size: -; j_call: TRBJ1-6; d_call: TRBD1; v_call: TRBV9; cdr3_nt: TGTGCCAGCAGCGTAGTGGACAGGGGGTCACCCCTCCACTTT; cdr3_aa: CASSVVDRGSPLHF
clone_size: -; j_call: TRBJ1-1; d_call: -; v_call: TRBV5-1; cdr3_nt: TGCGCCAGCAGCCCGGCGACAGGGAACACTGAAGCTTTCTTT; cdr3_aa: CASSPATGNTEAFF
clone_size: -; j_call: TRBJ2-7; d_call: TRBD1; v_call: TRBV4-1; cdr3_nt: TGCGCCAGCAGTCAAGAATGGGGACAGGGGCGCCACGAGCAGTACTTC; cdr3_aa: CASSQEWGQGRHEQYF
clone_size: -; j_call: TRBJ2-3; d_call: -; v_call: TRBV4-2; cdr3_nt: TGTGCCAGCAGCCAAGAGGAGCGGCGCACAGATACGCAGTATTTT; cdr3_aa: CASSQEERRTDTQYF
clone_size: -; j_call: TRBJ2-7; d_call: -; v_call: TRBV10-3; cdr3_nt: TGTGCCATCAGTGAGTCGAGTACCTACGAGCAGTACTTC; cdr3_aa: CAISESSTYEQYF
clone_size: -; j_call: TRBJ1-2; d_call: -; v_call: TRBV27; cdr3_nt: TGTGCCAGCAGTTTAGGGGGCTCCTATGGCTACACCTTC; cdr3_aa: CASSLGGSYGYTF
clone_size: -; j_call: TRBJ1-1; d_call: -; v_call: TRBV2; cdr3_nt: TGTGCCACAAAAACAGGAGCGAACACTGAAGCTTTCTTT; cdr3_aa: CATKTGANTEAFF
clone_size: -; j_call: TRBJ1-2; d_call: -; v_call: TRBV9; cdr3_nt: TGTGCCAGCAGCGTTGACAGTAACTATGGCTACACCTTC; cdr3_aa: CASSVDSNYGYTF
clone_size: -; j_call: TRBJ2-1; d_call: -; v_call: TRBV18; cdr3_nt: TGTGCCAGCTCACCCCCCGCAGGGTATCTTTTGAATGAGCAGTTCTTC; cdr3_aa: CASSPPAGYLLNEQFF
clone_size: few; j_call: TRBJ2-3; d_call: TRBD2; v_call: TRBV7-8; cdr3_nt: TGTGCCAGCAGCCCCAGAGCGGGGGGGCGATTGTCGGCAGATACGCAGTATTTT; cdr3_aa: CASSPRAGGRLSADTQYF
clone_size: -; j_call: TRBJ1-2; d_call: -; v_call: TRBV30; cdr3_nt: TGTGCCTGGAGGCCCCCCAGTAACTATGGCTACACCTTC; cdr3_aa: CAWRPPSNYGYTF
clone_size: -; j_call: TRBJ2-2; d_call: -; v_call: TRBV6-1; cdr3_nt: TGTGCCAGCAGACATCGGGACACCGGGGAGCTGTTTTTT; cdr3_aa: CASRHRDTGELFF
clone_size: -; j_call: TRBJ2-2; d_call: -; v_call: TRBV30; cdr3_nt: TGTGCCTGGAGTGCCTCCGGGACACCCAACACCGGGGAGCTGTTTTTT; cdr3_aa: CAWSASGTPNTGELFF
clone_size: -; j_call: TRBJ2-3; d_call: -; v_call: TRBV2; cdr3_nt: TGTGCCAGCAGTGATGGGTGGGGGCTAGGCACAGATACGCAGTATTTT; cdr3_aa: CASSDGWGLGTDTQYF
clone_size: -; j_call: TRBJ2-7; d_call: TRBD2; v_call: TRBV10-3; cdr3_nt: TGTGCCATCAGTGAGGGCGGGGGGTCCTCCTACGAGCAGTACTTC; cdr3_aa: CAISEGGGSSYEQYF
clone_size: once; j_call: TRBJ1-2; d_call: TRBD1; v_call: TRBV9; cdr3_nt: TGTGCCAGCACCTTCACAGGGGGCTGGGATGGCTACACCTTC; cdr3_aa: CASTFTGGWDGYTF
clone_size: -; j_call: TRBJ2-5; d_call: TRBD1; v_call: TRBV10-3; cdr3_nt: TGTGCCACGACACAGGTAGCGACAGGGGGCCTGGAGACCCAGTACTTC; cdr3_aa: CATTQVATGGLETQYF
clone_size: -; j_call: TRBJ2-5; d_call: TRBD1; v_call: TRBV29-1; cdr3_nt: TGCAGCGTTGGACAGGGCAAAGAGACCCAGTACTTC; cdr3_aa: CSVGQGKETQYF
clone_size: -; j_call: TRBJ1-2; d_call: TRBD1; v_call: TRBV7-8; cdr3_nt: TGTGCCAGCAGGGACACAACAGGGGGCGCGGGTGGCTACACCTTC; cdr3_aa: CASRDTTGGAGGYTF
clone_size: -; j_call: TRBJ1-2; d_call: TRBD1; v_call: TRBV5-1; cdr3_nt: TGCGCCAGCAGCTTTTTAGACAGGGCAGCTAACTATGGCTACACCTTC; cdr3_aa: CASSFLDRAANYGYTF
clone_size: -; j_call: TRBJ2-1; d_call: TRBD2; v_call: TRBV5-1; cdr3_nt: TGCGCCGCCTCTTTGGGGGGGATTCGAGATGAGCAGTTCTTC; cdr3_aa: CAASLGGIRDEQFF
clone_size: once; j_call: TRBJ2-1; d_call: TRBD2; v_call: TRBV6-1; cdr3_nt: TGTGCCAGCAGTGAGGCGGGAGTCTCCTACAATGAGCAGTTCTTC; cdr3_aa: CASSEAGVSYNEQFF
clone_size: once; j_call: TRBJ1-2; d_call: TRBD1; v_call: TRBV27; cdr3_nt: TGTGCCAGCAGTTTGGGCCAGGGGGTATTAGGAGAGGGTGGCTACACCTTC; cdr3_aa: CASSLGQGVLGEGGYTF
clone_size: many; j_call: TRBJ2-2; d_call: -; v_call: TRBV11-3; cdr3_nt: TGTGCCAGCAGCTTAGAACAGGGGGGGACAGCGAACACCGGGGAGCTGTTTTTT; cdr3_aa: CASSLEQGGTANTGELFF
clone_size: -; j_call: TRBJ1-3; d_call: -; v_call: TRBV19; cdr3_nt: TGTGCCAGTACCCCACTCAACTCTGGAAACACCATATATTTT; cdr3_aa: CASTPLNSGNTIYF
clone_size: -; j_call: TRBJ2-3; d_call: -; v_call: TRBV11-2; cdr3_nt: TGTGCCAGCAGCTTGCTGGGCTCGGGGTTTCGCACAGATACGCAGTATTTT; cdr3_aa: CASSLLGSGFRTDTQYF
clone_size: -; j_call: TRBJ1-2; d_call: TRBD1; v_call: TRBV9; cdr3_nt: TGTGCCAGCAGCGTAGTGGCCCAGGGGGTCTATGGCTACACCTTC; cdr3_aa: CASSVVAQGVYGYTF
clone_size: -; j_call: TRBJ2-7; d_call: -; v_call: TRBV11-3; cdr3_nt: TGTGCCAGCAGCCCCGGAGGGGACCCCTACGAGCAGTACTTC; cdr3_aa: CASSPGGDPYEQYF
clone_size: -; j_call: TRBJ2-5; d_call: -; v_call: TRBV25-1; cdr3_nt: TGTGCCAGCAGTGAAATGGGGACTGAACAAGAGACCCAGTACTTC; cdr3_aa: CASSEMGTEQETQYF
clone_size: once; j_call: TRBJ2-1; d_call: TRBD1; v_call: TRBV7-9; cdr3_nt: TGTGCCAGCAGCTTAGGATTGGGGACAGGGGTGGGCAATGAGCAGTTCTTC; cdr3_aa: CASSLGLGTGVGNEQFF
clone_size: -; j_call: TRBJ2-3; d_call: -; v_call: TRBV19; cdr3_nt: TGTGCCAGTAGTATCGGGGGTGGGCAGTATTTT; cdr3_aa: CASSIGGGQYF
clone_size: -; j_call: TRBJ2-6; d_call: TRBD2; v_call: TRBV19; cdr3_nt: TGTGCCAGTAGGTTTCGGGGGGGCTCTGGGGCCAACGTCCTGACTTTC; cdr3_aa: CASRFRGGSGANVLTF
clone_size: -; j_call: TRBJ2-5; d_call: TRBD2; v_call: TRBV18; cdr3_nt: TGTGCCAGCTCACGTATGGCGGGAGGGCCCCAAGAGACCCAGTACTTC; cdr3_aa: CASSRMAGGPQETQYF
clone_size: -; j_call: TRBJ2-3; d_call: TRBD2; v_call: TRBV27; cdr3_nt: TGTGCCAGCAGCCCAAATCTTTTACCGGGACTAGCGGGGCGCTTGGGGACAGATACGCAGTATTTT; cdr3_aa: CASSPNLLPGLAGRLGTDTQYF
clone_size: -; j_call: TRBJ1-2; d_call: -; v_call: TRBV29-1; cdr3_nt: TGCAGCGCTGCCGGGGGGGTAGGGAAAAACTATGGCTACACCTTC; cdr3_aa: CSAAGGVGKNYGYTF